Included here is one T cell receptor beta chain sequence, with context. The sample originates from a study of blood T cell repertoires in COVID-19. Generated by immunoSEQ multiplex PCR, the TCRdb table keeps only in-frame clones and is missing some. The repertoire has about 150,000 clones, about 86% of them found once; the top ten carry under 3.5%. The CDR3 spans 15 residues. The V and J ends lost 2 bases and 2 bases, in that order; junction bases with no gene match: 0. Germline V gene sequence: CDR1 SGHTA, CDR2 FQGTGA. This sequence originates from a man in his sixties or seventies with acute or convalescent COVID-19. The chain combines TRBV7-3 with TRBJ2-1; 10 nucleotides match TRBD2. The sequenced material came from peripheral blood. The CDR3 protein is CASSLGLAAYNEQFF. The CDR3 DNA reads TGTGCCAGCAGCTTAGGACTAGCGGCCTACAATGAGCAGTTCTTC.